This TCR beta chain was recovered during a study of blood T cell repertoires in COVID-19. Data came from immunoSEQ multiplex PCR; TCRdb stores just in-frame clones and leaves some out. The table shows 150,000 or so clones, with over 75% occurring only once. V was clipped by 6 bases and J by 5 bases, with 13 bases between them. The CDR3 sequence is 13 residues long. The V gene's germline CDR1 is SGHTA and CDR2 FQGNSA. Input material: peripheral blood. The TCR originated in a woman aged 40-49 years with acute or convalescent COVID-19. The gene calls are TRBV7-2 and TRBJ2-5; D unresolved. The CDR3 region is CASSSAGAETQYF. The CDR3 region has the DNA TGTGCCAGCAGTTCAGCTGGAGCTGAGACCCAGTACTTC.